This T cell receptor beta chain is from a study of neurological immune-mediated disorders. Findings of the study overall: The study found no CDR3 amino acid sequences shared by expanded clones across subjects, suggesting private repertoires in all groups.

This clonotype turned up a few times. What it binds is not known. Trimming at V came to 1 base and at J to 0 bases, leaving 9 bases not matched to a gene. From germline, CDR1 is DFQATT and CDR2 SNEGSKA (reference sequence). The CDR3 sequence is 18 residues long. MiXCR was run by TCRdb on the 5' RACE reads, yielding one entry per CDR3 protein. This table has 25,000 to 35,000 distinct CDR3 sequences, roughly 21% appearing once. This receptor was obtained from a woman in her fifties or sixties in good health. The chain couples TRBV20-1 to TRBJ2-1; 10 nucleotides line up with TRBD2. Input material: PBMCs. The CDR3 reads CSARAVWTSGSSYNEQFF. The CDR3 bases are TGCAGTGCTAGAGCCGTTTGGACTAGCGGTTCCTCCTACAATGAGCAGTTCTTC.